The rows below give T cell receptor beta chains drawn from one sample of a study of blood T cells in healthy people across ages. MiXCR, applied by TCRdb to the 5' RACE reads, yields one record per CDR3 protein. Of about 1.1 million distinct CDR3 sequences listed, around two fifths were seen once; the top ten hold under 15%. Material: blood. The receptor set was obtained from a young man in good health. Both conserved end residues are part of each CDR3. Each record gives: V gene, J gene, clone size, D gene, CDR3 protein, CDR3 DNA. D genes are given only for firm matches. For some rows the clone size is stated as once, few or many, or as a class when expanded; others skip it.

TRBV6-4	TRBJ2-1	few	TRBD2	CASSSLANNEQFF	TGTGCCAGCAGTTCACTAGCGAACAATGAGCAGTTCTTC
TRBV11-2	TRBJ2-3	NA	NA	CASSLLAWEMSAYF	TGTGCCAGCAGCTTACTAGCGTGGGAGATGAGCGCGTATTTT
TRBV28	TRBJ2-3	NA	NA	CASSSIAPDTQYF	TGTGCCAGCAGTTCGATAGCCCCGGATACGCAGTATTTT
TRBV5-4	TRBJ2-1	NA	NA	CASSLGHNSYNEQFF	TGTGCCAGCAGCTTGGGGCACAACTCCTACAATGAGCAGTTCTTC
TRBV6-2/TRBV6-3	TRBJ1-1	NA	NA	CASTKRVNTEAFF	TGTGCCAGCACAAAACGGGTGAACACTGAAGCTTTCTTT
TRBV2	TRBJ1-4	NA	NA	CASTTGVEKLFF	TGTGCCAGCACGACAGGCGTTGAAAAACTGTTTTTT
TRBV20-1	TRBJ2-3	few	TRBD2	CSARGTSGSTDTQYF	TGCAGTGCTAGGGGGACTAGCGGGTCCACAGATACGCAGTATTTT
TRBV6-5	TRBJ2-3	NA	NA	CASQRVSYTDTQYF	TGTGCCAGCCAGCGGGTGTCTTACACAGATACGCAGTATTTT
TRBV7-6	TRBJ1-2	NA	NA	CASSPSRGDTYLNYGYTF	TGTGCCAGCAGCCCAAGTAGGGGGGACACATACCTTAACTATGGCTACACCTTC
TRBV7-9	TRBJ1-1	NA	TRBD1	CASSSNTGGVGRNTEAFF	TGTGCCAGCAGCTCAAATACAGGGGGCGTTGGGAGGAACACTGAAGCTTTCTTT
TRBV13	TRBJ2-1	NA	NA	CASTLGKVNEQFF	TGTGCCAGCACCCTTGGAAAGGTCAATGAGCAGTTCTTC
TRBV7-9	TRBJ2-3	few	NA	CASSSSLGHSNRDTQYF	TGTGCCAGCAGCTCATCTCTTGGGCATTCAAACAGAGATACGCAGTATTTT
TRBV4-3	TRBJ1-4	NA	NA	CASSQEDSFGEKLFF	TGCGCCAGCAGCCAAGAAGACTCGTTTGGGGAAAAACTGTTTTTT
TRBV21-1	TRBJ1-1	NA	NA	CASSLPGGRRTLCFANTEAFF	TGTGCCAGCAGCCTCCCCGGAGGGCGTCGAACTCTGTGTTTTGCGAACACTGAAGCTTTCTTT
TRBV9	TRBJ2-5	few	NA	CASSVATGVWETQYF	TGTGCCAGCAGCGTAGCTACGGGGGTTTGGGAGACCCAGTACTTC
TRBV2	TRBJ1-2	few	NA	CASTGFRQNGYTF	TGTGCCAGCACCGGGTTCAGGCAGAATGGCTACACCTTC
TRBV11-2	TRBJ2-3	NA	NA	CASSSRLGPSTDTQYF	TGTGCCAGCAGCTCCCGCCTTGGGCCTAGCACAGATACGCAGTATTTT
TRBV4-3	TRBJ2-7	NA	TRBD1	CASSPGTGNFYEQYF	TGCGCCAGCAGCCCCGGGACAGGAAATTTTTACGAGCAGTACTTC
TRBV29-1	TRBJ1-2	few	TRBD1	CSGKDRAHGYTF	TGCAGCGGAAAGGACAGGGCCCATGGCTACACCTTC
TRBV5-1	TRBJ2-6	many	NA	CASSLRVSGANVLTF	TGCGCCAGCAGCTTGCGGGTTTCTGGGGCCAACGTCCTGACTTTC
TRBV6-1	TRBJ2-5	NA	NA	CASSAGGLVETQYF	TGTGCCAGCTCGGCCGGGGGTTTGGTCGAGACCCAGTACTTC
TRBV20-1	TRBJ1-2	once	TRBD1	CSARELTGTTYGYTF	TGCAGTGCTAGAGAATTGACAGGGACCACCTATGGCTACACCTTC
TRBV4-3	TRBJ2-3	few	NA	CASSQASRGDTQYF	TGCGCCAGCAGCCAAGCGTCCCGGGGAGATACGCAGTATTTT
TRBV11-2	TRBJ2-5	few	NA	CASSLVSDESQETQYF	TGTGCCAGCAGCTTAGTTAGCGACGAGTCCCAAGAGACCCAGTACTTC
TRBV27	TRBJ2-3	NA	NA	CASKETSDTQYF	TGTGCCAGCAAGGAGACTTCAGATACGCAGTATTTT
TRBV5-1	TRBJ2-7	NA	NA	CASSPNPSEGGSYEQYF	TGCGCCAGCAGCCCGAACCCTAGTGAGGGTGGCTCCTACGAGCAGTACTTC
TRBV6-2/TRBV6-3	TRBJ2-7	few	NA	CASSYSVTASYEQYF	TGTGCCAGCAGTTACTCGGTCACCGCATCCTACGAGCAGTACTTC
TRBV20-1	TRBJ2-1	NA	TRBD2	CSATDLSGGPNEQFF	TGCAGTGCTACCGACCTAAGCGGGGGGCCCAATGAGCAGTTCTTC
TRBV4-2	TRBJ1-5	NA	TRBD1	CASSQGDRTDQPQHF	TGTGCCAGCAGCCAAGGGGACAGAACTGATCAGCCCCAGCATTTT
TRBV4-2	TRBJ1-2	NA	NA	CASSQDMARNYGYTF	TGTGCCAGCAGCCAAGATATGGCCAGAAACTATGGCTACACCTTC
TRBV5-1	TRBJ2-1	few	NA	CASSSAGHNEQFF	TGCGCCAGCAGCTCCGCGGGTCACAATGAGCAGTTCTTC
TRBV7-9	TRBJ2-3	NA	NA	CASNRDTYTDTQYF	TGTGCCAGCAACCGGGACACTTACACAGATACGCAGTATTTT
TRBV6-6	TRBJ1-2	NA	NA	CASNEAPYGYTF	TGTGCCAGCAACGAGGCCCCCTATGGCTACACCTTC
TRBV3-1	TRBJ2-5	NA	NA	CASSPAPREETQYF	TGTGCCAGCAGCCCGGCTCCTCGGGAAGAGACCCAGTACTTC
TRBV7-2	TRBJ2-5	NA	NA	CASSLAGTDYNEQYF	TGTGCCAGCAGCTTAGCCGGGACGGACTACAATGAGCAGTACTTC
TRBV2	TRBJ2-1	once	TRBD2	CASINLGTSGGLKNSYNEQFF	TGTGCCAGCATTAATCTTGGGACTAGCGGGGGGCTAAAAAACTCCTACAATGAGCAGTTCTTC
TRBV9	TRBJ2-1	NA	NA	CDSSNDRHHEQFF	TGTGACAGCAGCAACGACAGGCACCATGAGCAGTTCTTC
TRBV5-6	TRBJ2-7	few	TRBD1	CASSLPGQGSPYEQYF	TGTGCCAGCAGCTTACCGGGACAGGGATCCCCCTACGAGCAGTACTTC
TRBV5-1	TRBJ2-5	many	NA	CASTGRDNYNEQYF	TGCGCCAGCACAGGAAGGGACAATTACAATGAGCAGTACTTC
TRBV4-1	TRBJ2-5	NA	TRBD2	CASSQDSAGGPRETQYF	TGCGCCAGCAGCCAAGATAGCGCGGGGGGGCCGAGAGAGACCCAGTACTTC
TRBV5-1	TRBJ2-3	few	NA	CASSFAPTRSTDTQYF	TGCGCCAGCAGCTTCGCCCCAACTAGAAGCACAGATACGCAGTATTTT
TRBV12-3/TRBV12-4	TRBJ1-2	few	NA	CASTLGQVNYGYTF	TGTGCCAGCACCCTAGGGCAGGTTAACTATGGCTACACCTTC
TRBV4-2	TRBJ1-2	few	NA	CASSQVGPELSYGYTF	TGTGCCAGCAGCCAAGTAGGTCCCGAATTGTCCTATGGCTACACCTTC
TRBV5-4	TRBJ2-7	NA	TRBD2	CASRSGGIYNEQYF	TGTGCCAGCAGGAGCGGGGGAATCTACAATGAGCAGTACTTC
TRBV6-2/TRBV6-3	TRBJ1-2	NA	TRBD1	CASEIGDRGANYGYTF	TGTGCCAGCGAAATCGGGGACAGGGGAGCTAACTATGGCTACACCTTC